Below are 21 T cell receptor beta chains sequenced from a single sample in a study of blood T cell repertoires in COVID-19. Generated by immunoSEQ multiplex PCR, the TCRdb table keeps only in-frame clones and is missing some. The data contain under 300,000 clones, roughly 93% of them singletons. The source material was PBMCs or T cells enriched from blood (not recorded which). The receptors stem from a woman aged 40-49 years with acute COVID-19.

This chain connects TRBV6-5 to TRBJ1-2; TRBD1 matches 8 bases. J was trimmed by 7 bases and V by 6 bases; bases with no gene match: 13. Germline CDR1 and CDR2: MNHEY and SVGAGI. The CDR3 runs 15 residues. CDR3: CASREDRAPTSGYTF. CDR3 nucleotide sequence: TGTGCCAGCAGGGAGGACAGGGCTCCTACCTCTGGCTACACCTTC.

The rearrangement uses TRBV7-8 and TRBJ1-3, with D perhaps matching TRBD1 (5 bases). V gave up 4 bases and J gave up 0 bases, with 22 bases separating them. This CDR3 spans 19 amino acids. Germline loops: CDR1 SGHVS, CDR2 FQNEAQ. The CDR3 here is CASSYYGTSGGNSGNTIYF. In DNA form, the CDR3 reads TGTGCCAGCAGCTATTATGGGACCTCCGGAGGGAACTCTGGAAACACCATATATTTT.

The chain employs TRBV7-3 and TRBJ2-3, with TRBD2 as a possible D gene (6 bases). The V end lost 4 bases, the J end lost 0 bases, and 8 bases lay between the germline ends. There are 14 residues in the CDR3. Looked up from germline, CDR1 is SGHTA and CDR2 is FQGTGA. CDR3 region: CASSSSGSTDTQYF. The CDR3 nucleotides are TGTGCCAGCAGCTCCAGCGGGAGCACAGATACGCAGTATTTT. Variable domain in full (rest from reference TRBV7-3 and TRBJ2-3): GAGVSQTPSNKVTEKGKYVELRCDPISGHTALYWYRQSLGQGPEFLIYFQGTGAADDSGLPNDRFFAVRPEGSVSTLKIQRTERGDSAVYLCASSSSGSTDTQYFGPGTRLTVL.

The chain joins TRBV28 to TRBJ1-2; D possibly corresponds to TRBD1 (5 bases). The germline V and J ends were trimmed by 6 bases and 3 bases, with 14 bases remaining between them. This CDR3 has 14 residues. Germline V lookup: CDR1 MDHEN, CDR2 SYDVKM. The CDR3 reads CASSRLGVDYGYTF. The DNA of the CDR3 is TGTGCCAGCAGCCGCCTAGGGGTTGACTATGGCTACACCTTC.

The V and J genes are TRBV6-6 and TRBJ2-7; 10 bases are shared with TRBD1. From germline, CDR1 is MNHNY and CDR2 SVGAGI (reference sequence). The V and J ends lost 6 bases and 4 bases, in that order; junction bases with no gene match: 6. This CDR3 has 14 residues. CDR3 sequence reads: CASRTGTGVYEQYF. The CDR3 DNA reads as TGTGCCAGCAGAACCGGGACAGGGGTGTACGAGCAGTACTTC.

This clone came up a few times. The V call is TRBV9, the J call TRBJ2-3; a weak D match, TRBD2 (7 bases). CDR1 SGDLS and CDR2 YYNGEE come from the germline V gene. The ends were cut back, 0 bases at V and 3 bases at J, with 32 bases in the middle. The CDR3 has 22 residues. The CDR3 here is CASSVDGGLTKQSWGTTDTQYF. The CDR3 coding sequence is TGTGCCAGCAGCGTAGACGGGGGGCTGACAAAACAGAGCTGGGGGACTACAGATACGCAGTATTTT.

The gene calls are TRBV5-6 and TRBJ1-5, with TRBD1 as a possible D gene (6 bases). Between the trimmed V and J ends, which lost 4 bases and 3 bases, there was a span of 11 bases. Germline-derived CDR1 and CDR2 are SGHDT and YYEEEE. The CDR3 is made up of 14 amino acids. The CDR3 bases are TGTGCCAGCAGCAGGCAGGGGTACAATCAGCCCCAGCATTTT. Its protein product is CASSRQGYNQPQHF.

The V gene is TRBV5-1, the J gene TRBJ2-5; possible D gene TRBD1, 5 bases. The CDR3 is made up of 14 amino acids. Deletions cut 5 bases from V and 1 base from J, with 12 bases between. Germline-derived CDR1 and CDR2 are SGHRS and YFSETQ. CDR3 protein: CASRLPGIQETQYF. In DNA, the CDR3 is TGCGCCAGCAGATTGCCAGGGATCCAAGAGACCCAGTACTTC.

This chain connects TRBV7-9 to TRBJ1-2, with D unclear. Per the germline V gene, CDR1 is SEHNR and CDR2 is FQNEAQ (reference sequence). V dropped 4 bases and J dropped 7 bases, with 10 bases sitting between them. The CDR3 runs 12 residues. CDR3 protein: CASSSVALGYTF. In nucleotides, the CDR3 is TGTGCCAGCAGCTCCGTGGCCCTTGGCTACACCTTC.

This chain links TRBV7-9 with TRBJ1-2, with D possibly matching TRBD1 (6 bases). CDR1 is SEHNR, CDR2 FQNEAQ, per germline (reference sequence). This CDR3 region has 16 residues. The V gene lost 1 base and the J gene lost 3 bases, with 15 bases spanning the gap. CDR3 nucleotide sequence: TGTGCCAGCAGCTTAGTGGAGGTGGGGGCGGACTATGGCTACACCTTC. It specifies CASSLVEVGADYGYTF.

The V gene is TRBV9, the J gene TRBJ2-1; TRBD2 matches at 7 bases. Germline V gene lookup returns CDR1 SGDLS and CDR2 YYNGEE. V gave up 3 bases and J gave up 5 bases; unmatched junction bases: 14. This CDR3 is 17 amino acids long. CDR3 DNA sequence: TGTGCCAGCAGCGGGGGGGGAGCGGCTGGTGGGAACAATGAGCAGTTCTTC. It specifies CASSGGGAAGGNNEQFF. Full variable domain (remainder filled in from reference TRBV9 and TRBJ2-1): DSGVTQTPKHLITATGQRVTLRCSPRSGDLSVYWYQQSLDQGLQFLIQYYNGEERAKGNILERFSAQQFPDLHSELNLSSLELGDSALYFCASSGGGAAGGNNEQFFGPGTRLTVL.

The V and J genes are TRBV14 and TRBJ2-7; D may be TRBD1 (5 bases). The germline V gene encodes CDR1 SGHDN and CDR2 FVKESK. This CDR3 region has 12 residues. V lost 0 bases to trimming and J lost 11 bases, with 11 bases between them. The CDR3: CASSQDRVGKYF. The CDR3 DNA follows: TGTGCCAGCAGCCAAGACAGGGTTGGGAAGTACTTC.

This chain's CDR3 is CASSFVRGVTDTQYF. The CDR3 DNA reads as TGTGCCAGCAGTTTCGTGCGGGGGGTCACAGATACGCAGTATTTT. The chain joins TRBV27 to TRBJ2-3; TRBD2 agrees at 8 bases. The V segment lost 3 bases and the J segment 2 bases; nucleotides outside the gene matches: 4. CDR1 and CDR2 (germline): MNHEY, SMNVEV (reference sequence). CDR3 size: 15 residues.

This chain connects TRBV4-1 to TRBJ2-1; D gene uncertain. From germline, CDR1 is MGHRA and CDR2 YSYEKL. The CDR3 is 17 residues long. V was shortened by 3 bases and J by 0 bases, with 15 bases between the two germline ends. The CDR3 region has the DNA TGCGCCAGCAGCCAGACGACGGAACTAAACTCCTACAATGAGCAGTTCTTC. Translating it yields CASSQTTELNSYNEQFF.

The J gene is TRBJ2-7, the V gene TRBV9, with 7 bases aligning to TRBD2. This CDR3 spans 14 amino acids. The V and J ends lost 3 bases and 3 bases, in that order; junction bases with no gene match: 6. Germline V gene sequence: CDR1 SGDLS, CDR2 YYNGEE. The CDR3 DNA reads as TGTGCCAGCAGCGGGACTAGTGACATCTACGAGCAGTACTTC. It codes for CASSGTSDIYEQYF.

This rearrangement joins TRBV11-2 to TRBJ2-1; TRBD2 aligns across 8 bases. Germline CDR1 and CDR2: SGHAT and FQNNGV. The CDR3 runs to 14 residues. Trimming took 7 bases from V and 2 from J; bases not matched to a gene: 4. CDR3 sequence reads: CASNTGGTYNEQFF. DNA of the CDR3: TGTGCCAGCAACACGGGAGGGACCTACAATGAGCAGTTCTTC.

V usage is TRBV2 and J usage is TRBJ1-3; no clear D gene. CDR3 length: 16 residues. The germline V gene has CDR1 SNHLY and CDR2 FYNNEI. V lost 5 bases, J lost 0 bases, and 14 bases lay in between. The CDR3 loop is CASSNQAGNSGNTIYF. DNA for the CDR3: TGTGCCAGCAGTAACCAGGCCGGTAACTCTGGAAACACCATATATTTT.

The CDR3 nucleotides read TGTGCCAGCAGTTCTACAGGGAGCTCCTACAATGAGCAGTTCTTC. It is translated as CASSSTGSSYNEQFF. This rearrangement joins TRBV28 to TRBJ2-1; D perhaps matches TRBD1 (6 bases). Deletions cut 4 bases from V and 0 bases from J, with 10 bases between. CDR1 is MDHEN, CDR2 SYDVKM, per germline. CDR3 length: 15 residues. Filled out from reference TRBV28 and TRBJ2-1, the complete variable domain reads DVKVTQSSRYLVKRTGEKVFLECVQDMDHENMFWYRQDPGLGLRLIYFSYDVKMKEKGDIPEGYSVSREKKERFSLILESASTNQTSMYLCASSSTGSSYNEQFFGPGTRLTVL.

The rearrangement joins TRBV27 to TRBJ2-4; TRBD1 is a possible D gene (5 bases). The CDR3 runs 15 residues. The V gene's germline CDR1 is MNHEY and CDR2 SMNVEV (reference sequence). V lost 5 bases to trimming and J lost 9 bases, with 20 bases between them. The CDR3 nucleotides are TGTGCCAGCAGTCGGGCGCCCGAACCTGGGGCCATTCAGTACTTC. It is translated as CASSRAPEPGAIQYF.

Here the CDR3 reads CASRDPDIYNSPLHF. The CDR3 nucleotides are TGCGCCAGCCGTGATCCGGACATTTATAATTCACCCCTCCACTTT. The chain couples TRBV4-1 to TRBJ1-6; TRBD1 is a possible D gene (5 bases). In germline, CDR1 is MGHRA, CDR2 YSYEKL. The CDR3 loop spans 15 amino acids. The germline V and J ends were trimmed by 8 bases and 4 bases, with 15 bases remaining between them.

This clone occurred once. The chain joins TRBV30 to TRBJ1-6; D ambiguous. V lost 7 bases to trimming and J lost 1 base, with 17 bases between them. The CDR3 totals 16 residues. CDR1 GTSNPN and CDR2 SVGIG come from the germline V gene (reference sequence). The CDR3 protein is CAYRGRLDSYNSPLHF. As DNA, the CDR3 is TGTGCCTACCGAGGAAGATTGGATTCCTATAATTCACCCCTCCACTTT.